This T cell receptor (beta chain) was documented in a study of blood T cells in healthy people across ages (dated by TCRdb to between 2014 and 2017). Notes on the research overall: In model experiments, template switching captured roughly one uniquely barcoded TCR beta cDNA molecule for every two T cells. The study measured age-related changes in TCR beta repertoire diversity using deep sequencing normalized with unique cDNA molecular identifiers. The donors were split into four age groups: young (average about 15 years), middle-aged (around 40), aged (approximately 60) and long-lived (over 75). To avoid experimental bias, donors of different ages were distributed randomly across sequencing lanes. For two donors (one aged 18 to 29 and one aged 80 or older), the study analyzed two additional independent replicas of 1 million unique cDNA reads from the same blood draw.

Systemically healthy Caucasian individuals from Russia, 39 in total and aged about 6 to 90 years, were included as donors. Each donor gave 8.5 to 10 milliliters of peripheral blood, collected into EDTA-treated Vacutainer tubes. PBMCs were isolated by Ficoll-Paque density-gradient centrifugation, with at least 7 million obtained per sample. Total RNA, at least 6 micrograms per sample, was extracted from PBMCs with Trizol reagent. Naive CD45RAhigh/CD27high T cell percentages were measured by flow cytometry on a PBMC aliquot from every donor. Libraries were built with 5' RACE. For sequencing, an Illumina HiSeq 2500 was employed. The second PCR ran for roughly 6 to 11 cycles and used a J-beta primer mix along with a sample-barcoded 5' primer. A template-switch 5' adaptor carrying 12 random nucleotides introduced a unique molecular identifier onto each TCR beta cDNA molecule. Each sample yielded at least 2.5 million CDR3-containing paired-end reads. The Mint cDNA synthesis kit, primed by a TRBC-specific oligonucleotide, was used to synthesize first-strand cDNA from all RNA. After uracil-DNA glycosylase treatment, a first 18-cycle PCR used universal primers M1SS and BC2_uni_R on all cDNA. The paper's processing steps were these. For normalization, 1 million high-quality reads, each with a distinct molecular identifier, were randomly selected from each sample. Instead of being binned into consensus sequences, reads with shared molecular identifiers were discarded. CDR3 identification, clonotype clustering and error correction used MiTCR with a Q25 quality threshold and the strictest error-elimination algorithm. A nonparametric unseen species model with Euler transformation was used to estimate lower-bound total TCR beta diversity. The public reads were run again by TCRdb, first through fastp at Q25 and then through MiXCR, and only productive beta chains were kept. For every CDR3 protein sequence, its rows merge into one entry that carries the most common genes and DNA. Here the V and J calls rest on TCRdb's processing, not on the authors' analysis. This sample comprises roughly 800,000 distinct CDR3 sequences, 58% of them detected only once. The ten biggest clones cover 20% to 25% of the sample.

Worth noting for this clonotype: Its antigen specificity is not known. No base-level quality is on record; no much larger clone is a single base apart.

General findings and caveats noted by the study authors: The long-lived group showed more naive CD4+ T cells, fewer expanded clones and increased TCR diversity than the aged group, suggesting age selection. Observed TCR beta diversity per million T cells fell roughly linearly with age, and a significant reduction was already apparent by age around 44. Conclusive comparison of naive and antigen-experienced compartments was prevented by the profiling of bulk unsorted PBMCs. Estimates of total diversity from one million sequenced T cells were regarded as lower bounds and underestimates. Because the CMV infection status of the donors was unknown, age-related changes in expanded clonotypes may potentially have been confounded. There was a strong correlation between observed TCR beta diversity and the percentage of naive T cells measured by flow cytometry.

The germline V gene (reference sequence) yields MNHNY for CDR1 and SVGAGI for CDR2. Counted from cysteine to phenylalanine, this CDR3 has 14 amino acids. Only the CDR3 DNA stays, 42 bases, in frame from base 1. V and J are truncated by 2 bases and 9 bases respectively, leaving an intervening sequence of 14 bases. Sequenced input: blood. The chain was built from TRBV6-6 and TRBJ2-1; a weak D assignment points to TRBD2 (6 bases agree). The source of this sequence is a man aged 25-40 years in good health. The base sequence is TGTGCCAGCAGTTACGTTCGGGGGAAGGGTGAGCAGTTCTTC. Its protein product is CASSYVRGKGEQFF.